This record covers a single T cell receptor beta chain. Its antigen remains unidentified. The data were obtained in a study of CXCR3-negative and CXCR3-positive naive CD8 T cells. Study-wide results and caveats: Naive subsets had comparable surface CD5, so TRB CDR3 properties gauged TCR strength. Comparably high diversity marked both naive subsets, whereas memory CD8+ cells had much lower diversity. Greater hydrophobicity was found in TRB CDR3s of CXCR3-positive naive cells than of CXCR3-negative naive cells.

cDNA libraries for TRB were generated by 5' RACE incorporating UMI labels. TCRdb reanalyzed the 5' RACE reads, giving one entry per CDR3 protein sequence and no DNA. This table holds 84,000 or so distinct CDR3 sequences. Naive CD8+ T cells displayed a CD45RO-CCR7+CD27+CD95- phenotype. Germline assignment: CDR1 LGHNA and CDR2 YNFKEQ. The CDR3 has 12 residues. Source material: naive CXCR3+ CD8+ T cells from blood. Subset defined: CD45RO-CCR7+CD27+CD95- naive CD8+ T cells expressing CXCR3 (TNR3+). The chain uses TRBV4-2 and TRBJ1-1; TCRdb picks TRBD1, but there is no DNA to check that call. The TCR comes from a human donor in good health. Some clones in this sample may be carry-over from other donors' samples. CDR3 region: CASSQRQSEAFF.